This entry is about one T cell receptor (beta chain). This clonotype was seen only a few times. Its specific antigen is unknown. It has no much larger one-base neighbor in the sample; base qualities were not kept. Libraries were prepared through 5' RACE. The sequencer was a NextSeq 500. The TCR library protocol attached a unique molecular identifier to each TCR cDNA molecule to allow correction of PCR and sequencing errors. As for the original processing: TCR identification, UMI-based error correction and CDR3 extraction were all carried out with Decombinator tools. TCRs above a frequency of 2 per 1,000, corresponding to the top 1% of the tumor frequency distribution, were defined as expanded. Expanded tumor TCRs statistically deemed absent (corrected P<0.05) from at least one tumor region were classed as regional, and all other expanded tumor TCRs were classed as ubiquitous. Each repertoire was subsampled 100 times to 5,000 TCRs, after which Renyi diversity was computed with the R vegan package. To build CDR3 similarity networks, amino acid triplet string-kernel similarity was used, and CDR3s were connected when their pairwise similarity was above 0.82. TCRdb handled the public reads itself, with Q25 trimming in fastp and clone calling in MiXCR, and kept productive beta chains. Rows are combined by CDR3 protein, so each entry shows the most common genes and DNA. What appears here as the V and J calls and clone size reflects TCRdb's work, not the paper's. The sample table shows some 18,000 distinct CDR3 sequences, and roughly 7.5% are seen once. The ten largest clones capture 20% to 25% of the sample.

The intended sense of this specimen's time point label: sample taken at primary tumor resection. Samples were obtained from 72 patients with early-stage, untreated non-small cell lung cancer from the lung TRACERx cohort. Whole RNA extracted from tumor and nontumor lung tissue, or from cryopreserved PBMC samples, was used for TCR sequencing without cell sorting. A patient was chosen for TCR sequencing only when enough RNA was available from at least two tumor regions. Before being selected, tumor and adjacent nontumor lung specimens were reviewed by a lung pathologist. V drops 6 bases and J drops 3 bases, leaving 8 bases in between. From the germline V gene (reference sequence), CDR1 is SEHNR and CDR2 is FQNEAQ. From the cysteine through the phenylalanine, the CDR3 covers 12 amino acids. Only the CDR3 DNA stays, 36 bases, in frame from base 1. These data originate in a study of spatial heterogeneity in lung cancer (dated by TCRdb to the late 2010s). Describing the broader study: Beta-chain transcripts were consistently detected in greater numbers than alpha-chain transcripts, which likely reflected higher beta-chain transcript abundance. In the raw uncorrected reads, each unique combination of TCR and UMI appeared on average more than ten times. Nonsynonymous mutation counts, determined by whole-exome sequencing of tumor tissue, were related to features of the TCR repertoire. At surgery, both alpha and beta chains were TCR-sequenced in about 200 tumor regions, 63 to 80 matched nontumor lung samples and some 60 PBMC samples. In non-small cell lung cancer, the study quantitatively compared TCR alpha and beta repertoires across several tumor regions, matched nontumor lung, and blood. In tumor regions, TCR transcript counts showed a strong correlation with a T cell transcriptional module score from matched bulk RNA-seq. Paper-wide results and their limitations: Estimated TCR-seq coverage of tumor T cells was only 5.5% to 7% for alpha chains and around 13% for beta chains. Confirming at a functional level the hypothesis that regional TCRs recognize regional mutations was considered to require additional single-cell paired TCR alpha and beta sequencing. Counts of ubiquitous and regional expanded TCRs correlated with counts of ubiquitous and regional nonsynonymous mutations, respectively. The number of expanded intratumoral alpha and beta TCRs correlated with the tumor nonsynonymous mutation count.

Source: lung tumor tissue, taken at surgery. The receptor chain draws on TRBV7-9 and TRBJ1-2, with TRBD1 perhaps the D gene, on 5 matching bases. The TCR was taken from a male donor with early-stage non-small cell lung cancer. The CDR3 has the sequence CASRLRDYGYTF. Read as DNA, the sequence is TGTGCCAGCAGGCTCAGGGACTATGGCTACACCTTC.